Listed below are T cell receptor beta chains from one sample, sequenced in a study of T-cell reconstitution after alpha-beta-depleted transplantation in children. TCRdb reprocessed the PCR reads via MiXCR and lists one record per CDR3 protein. This table holds approximately 300,000 distinct CDR3 sequences, 9.5% to 13% found once. The sample here was PBMCs, taken before TCRalphabeta/CD19-depleted stem cell transplant. Receptors originate from a boy under three years old with acute myeloid leukemia, due to receive a stem cell transplant. Each CDR3 is given with its conserved first and last residue. A D gene is named only where the DNA matches it firmly. Clone sizes are given selectively: once, few, many, or a class where the clone is expanded.

TRBV12-3/TRBV12-4,16,TRBJ1-2,TRBD1,few,TGTGCCAGCAGTTCCCGACGTGACAGGGCCGGCTATGGCTACACCTTC,CASSSRRDRAGYGYTF
TRBV12-3/TRBV12-4,15,TRBJ2-2,-,many,TGTGCCAGCAGTTTAATCACTTCGGCCCTGGGGGAGCTGTTTTTT,CASSLITSALGELFF
TRBV7-9,14,TRBJ1-1,-,few,TGTGCCAGCAGCTTCCAGGTTTCCGGGGCTGAAGCTTTCTTT,CASSFQVSGAEAFF
TRBV7-9,14,TRBJ1-3,-,many,TGTGCCAGCAGCTTAGAACAACGCCGAAACACCATATATTTT,CASSLEQRRNTIYF
TRBV20-1,14,TRBJ2-5,TRBD2,many,TGCAGTGCTGGAGTGGGGACTACCCAAGAGACCCAGTACTTC,CSAGVGTTQETQYF
TRBV28,14,TRBJ1-1,-,many,TGTGCCAGCAGTTTATTGGCAATTGGGACTGAAGCTTTCTTT,CASSLLAIGTEAFF
TRBV27,15,TRBJ1-1,-,many,TGTGCCAGCAGTCCGAGGCGCGGGGAGAAGGGTGAAGCTTTCTTT,CASSPRRGEKGEAFF
TRBV6-4,13,TRBJ2-3,-,many,TGTGCCAGCACCGACAGAGGGAGGGATACGCAGTATTTT,CASTDRGRDTQYF
TRBV7-9,12,TRBJ2-1,-,many,TGTGCCAGCAGCTTAGAGTCGGGGAAGCAGTTCTTC,CASSLESGKQFF
TRBV7-6,14,TRBJ1-1,-,many,TGTGCCAGCAGTGCCGGGACCCAGAACACTGAAGCTTTCTTT,CASSAGTQNTEAFF
TRBV24-1,16,TRBJ2-3,TRBD1,many,TGTGCCACCAGTGATTTCCTGGACAGGGCCCCAGATACGCAGTATTTT,CATSDFLDRAPDTQYF
TRBV24-1,15,TRBJ2-2,TRBD2,many,TGTGCCACCAGTGATTTTCGGGGGGACACCGGGGAGCTGTTTTTT,CATSDFRGDTGELFF
TRBV28,14,TRBJ2-5,-,many,TGTGCCAGCAGTTTTCCCCGGGGGCGAGAGACCCAGTACTTC,CASSFPRGRETQYF
TRBV29-1,17,TRBJ2-5,-,-,TGCAGCGTTGTGAAGGGTAACGCGCTCTCTCCAAGACTGACCCAGTACTTC,CSVVKGNALSPRLTQYF
TRBV24-1,16,TRBJ2-1,TRBD2,many,TGTGCCACCAGTGACTCGGGAGGGTGGGGAAGCAATGAGCAGTTCTTC,CATSDSGGWGSNEQFF
TRBV3-1,16,TRBJ2-5,TRBD1,many,TGTGCCAGCAGCCAAGAAAAAGGGACAGGGGGAGGGACCCAGTACTTC,CASSQEKGTGGGTQYF